A single sample gave rise to the 20 T cell receptor beta chains below, sequenced in a study of Ad26.COV2.S vaccination and SARS-CoV-2 variants. Profiled with immunoSEQ multiplex PCR; TCRdb holds only in-frame clones, not every one. The repertoire holds hundreds of thousands of clones, with 87% as singletons. Described treatment: some 20 received Ad26.COV2.S at low or high dose, single or two shots; 5 received placebo; per-sample allocation not given. Samples came from day 63 after the first vaccine or placebo injection. This specimen was peripheral blood, taken in a trial of Ad26.COV2.S vaccine versus placebo. The source of these receptors is a person aged 18 to 65 who received the Ad26.COV2.S COVID-19 vaccine or a placebo.

This chain connects TRBV6-5 to TRBJ2-5, with 9 bases matching TRBD1. There are 15 residues in the CDR3. The germline CDR1 and CDR2 sequences are MNHEY and SVGAGI. V shed 6 bases, J shed 5 bases, and the junction held 10 bases outside the gene matches. The CDR3 sequence is CASRPQGAPSETQYF. DNA for the CDR3: TGTGCCAGCAGACCACAGGGGGCCCCTTCGGAGACCCAGTACTTC.

V gene TRBV9 combines with J gene TRBJ2-3, with D unresolved. This CDR3 has 13 amino acids. The germline V gene has CDR1 SGDLS and CDR2 YYNGEE. V lost 0 bases to trimming and J lost 3 bases, with 5 bases between them. The CDR3 loop reads CASSVAATDTQYF. The CDR3 DNA reads TGTGCCAGCAGCGTAGCGGCAACAGATACGCAGTATTTT.

The rearrangement joins TRBV20-1 to TRBJ1-1; D unclear. The V end lost 3 bases, the J end lost 0 bases, and 8 bases lay between the germline ends. CDR1 and CDR2 (germline): DFQATT, SNEGSKA (reference sequence). CDR3 size: 13 residues. In DNA, the CDR3 is TGCAGTGCTAGTGGCCCTGTGAACACTGAAGCTTTCTTT. It translates to CSASGPVNTEAFF.

The chain links TRBV6-6 to TRBJ2-3; TRBD1 is a possible D gene (6 bases). The length of the CDR3 is 16 residues. V was cut by 3 bases and J by 0 bases, with 13 bases left in between. CDR1 is MNHNY and CDR2 is SVGAGI in the germline V gene (reference sequence). The CDR3 region is CASSYTPGASTDTQYF. The CDR3 DNA reads as TGTGCCAGCAGTTATACGCCAGGGGCTAGCACAGATACGCAGTATTTT.

The gene calls are TRBV4-3 and TRBJ1-5; TRBD1 matches 9 bases. J gave up 7 bases and V 0 bases, and 4 bases lay outside the gene matches. The CDR3 is 15 amino acids. The germline CDR1 and CDR2 sequences are LGHNA and YSLEER. The CDR3 bases are TGCGCCAGCAGCCAAGAGGACAGGGGTGTCCAGCCCCAGCATTTT. It is translated as CASSQEDRGVQPQHF.

V and J are TRBV18 and TRBJ1-2; 9 positions match TRBD1. The CDR3 is 16 amino acids. V shed 2 bases, J shed 6 bases, and the junction held 10 bases outside the gene matches. CDR1 and CDR2 (germline): KGHSH, LQKENI. CDR3 bases: TGTGCCAGCTCACCAATATTAGGACAGGGGTTCGATGGCTACACCTTC. As protein: CASSPILGQGFDGYTF.

The chain links TRBV7-9 to TRBJ2-3, with TRBD1 as a possible D gene (6 bases). Germline CDR1 reads SEHNR; CDR2 reads FQNEAQ (reference sequence). V shed 3 bases and J shed 3 bases, with 16 bases lying between them. This CDR3 is 16 amino acids long. CDR3 sequence: CASSFPQVQGTDTQYF. In nucleotides, the CDR3 is TGTGCCAGCAGCTTCCCACAGGTTCAGGGGACAGATACGCAGTATTTT.

V is TRBV7-6 and J is TRBJ2-5; perhaps TRBD1 as D (6 bases). CDR3 length: 15 residues. Deletions cut 4 bases from V and 1 base from J, with 13 bases between. Germline CDR1 reads SGHVS; CDR2 reads FNYEAQ. The CDR3 reads CASSSDGTTQETQYF. In DNA form, the CDR3 reads TGTGCCAGCAGCTCCGACGGGACAACCCAAGAGACCCAGTACTTC.

This chain joins TRBV27 and TRBJ1-2; D remains ambiguous. Trimming cost V 5 bases and J 0 bases, with 7 bases left between them. Germline V lookup: CDR1 MNHEY, CDR2 SMNVEV (reference sequence). The CDR3 is made up of 13 amino acids. The CDR3 loop reads CASSRRTNYGYTF. The CDR3 nucleotides are TGTGCCAGCAGTCGACGGACTAACTATGGCTACACCTTC.

V gene TRBV6-5 combines with J gene TRBJ1-2; TRBD1 matches at 8 bases. This CDR3 region has 13 residues. V shed 6 bases and J 14 bases; nucleotides not matched to a gene: 14. The germline gives CDR1 MNHEY, CDR2 SVGAGI. CDR3 sequence (DNA): TGTGCCAGCAGACCTTCCTTCCAGGGGGCTGATACCTTC. Its translation is CASRPSFQGADTF.

The V call is TRBV19, the J call TRBJ1-6, with D perhaps matching TRBD1 (6 bases). The V gene lost 0 bases and the J gene lost 7 bases, with 19 bases spanning the gap. Germline CDR1 is LNHDA and CDR2 is SQIVND (reference sequence). This CDR3 has 18 residues. CDR3 amino acids: CASSIEQGPNQGNSPLHF. The CDR3 bases are TGTGCCAGTAGTATAGAGCAGGGTCCAAACCAGGGGAATTCACCCCTCCACTTT.

The J gene is TRBJ2-5, the V gene TRBV7-3, with D maybe TRBD1 (5 bases). The CDR3 runs 15 residues. The V gene lost 1 base and the J gene lost 4 bases, with 13 bases spanning the gap. Germline V CDR1 and CDR2: SGHTA, FQGTGA. DNA of the CDR3: TGTGCCAGCAGCTTAATATCAGGGTTGTCAGAGACCCAGTACTTC. Its protein is CASSLISGLSETQYF. The entire variable domain, with the rest obtained from reference TRBV7-3 and TRBJ2-5, is as follows: GAGVSQTPSNKVTEKGKYVELRCDPISGHTALYWYRQSLGQGPEFLIYFQGTGAADDSGLPNDRFFAVRPEGSVSTLKIQRTERGDSAVYLCASSLISGLSETQYFGPGTRLLVL.

Concerning this clone: The same CDR3 arises from other DNA sequences in this sample as well. The rearrangement uses TRBV30 and TRBJ1-1; D uncertain. The CDR3 has 13 residues. Germline V lookup: CDR1 GTSNPN, CDR2 SVGIG (reference sequence). The germline V and J ends were trimmed by 2 bases and 1 base, with 8 bases remaining between them. CDR3 bases: TGTGCCTGGAGTCTCCGGGAGAACACTGAAGCTTTCTTT. Protein sequence: CAWSLRENTEAFF. Supplemented by reference TRBV30 and TRBJ1-1, the full variable domain reads SQTIHQWPATLVQPVGSPLSLECTVEGTSNPNLYWYRQAAGRGLQLLFYSVGIGQISSEVPQNLSASRPQDRQFILSSKKLLLSDSGFYLCAWSLRENTEAFFGQGTRLTVV.

This clone turned up a few times. The CDR3 sequence is CASNYRGEVNTEAFF. In DNA, the CDR3 is TGTGCCAGCAACTACAGGGGGGAGGTGAACACTGAAGCTTTCTTT. The V call is TRBV2, the J call TRBJ1-1; 8 bases fit TRBD1. Germline loops: CDR1 SNHLY, CDR2 FYNNEI. This CDR3 spans 15 amino acids. Losses at the gene ends were 7 bases for V and 0 bases for J; bases not matched to a gene: 7. Drawing the rest from reference TRBV2 and TRBJ1-1, the complete variable domain is EPEVTQTPSHQVTQMGQEVILRCVPISNHLYFYWYRQILGQKVEFLVSFYNNEISEKSEIFDDQFSVERPDGSNFTLKIRSTKLEDSAMYFCASNYRGEVNTEAFFGQGTRLTVV.

This clone was seen only once. Other DNA sequences in the same sample also yield this CDR3. The chain recombines TRBV12-3 or TRBV12-4 with TRBJ2-7; no reliable D call. The length of the CDR3 is 13 residues. Between the trimmed V and J ends, which lost 2 bases and 4 bases, there was a span of 9 bases. Written as DNA, the CDR3 is TGTGCCAGCAGTTTACGCAGAGCTTACGAGCAGTACTTC. Translated, it gives CASSLRRAYEQYF.

This chain links TRBV9 with TRBJ1-2, with D possibly TRBD1 on 6 matching bases. This CDR3 is built from 14 residues. Germline-derived CDR1 and CDR2 are SGDLS and YYNGEE. Between the trimmed V and J ends, which lost 3 bases and 4 bases, there was a span of 13 bases. This chain's CDR3 is CASSDRAGTYGYTF. In DNA, the CDR3 is TGTGCCAGCAGCGACAGGGCGGGTACCTATGGCTACACCTTC.

This chain uses TRBV4-1 with TRBJ2-7; 9 bases line up with TRBD2. V dropped 3 bases and J dropped 5; count of bases not matched to a gene: 17. The CDR3 consists of 18 residues. Germline-derived CDR1 and CDR2 are MGHRA and YSYEKL. The CDR3 protein is CASSQPETLAGVWNEQYF. Written as DNA, the CDR3 is TGCGCCAGCAGCCAGCCGGAAACATTAGCGGGGGTTTGGAACGAGCAGTACTTC.

V and J are TRBV19 and TRBJ1-5; TRBD1 matches at 9 bases. Germline V gene sequence: CDR1 LNHDA, CDR2 SQIVND (reference sequence). The CDR3 covers 16 residues. V shed 4 bases and J 2 bases; nucleotides not matched to a gene: 6. CDR3 loop: CASSRTGAGRNQPQHF. Here the CDR3 DNA reads TGTGCCAGTAGTAGGACAGGGGCTGGGCGCAATCAGCCCCAGCATTTT.

CDR3 nucleotides: TGTGCCAGCAGTTACTCAGAGCGGGAGACCCAGTACTTC. Its protein product is CASSYSERETQYF. This chain links TRBV6-5 with TRBJ2-5, with a possible D match to TRBD2 (5 bases). Deletions cut 0 bases from V and 5 bases from J, with 7 bases between. This CDR3 has 13 residues. Germline V CDR1 and CDR2: MNHEY, SVGAGI.

The chain has TRBV6-5 and TRBJ1-4; D gene ambiguous. This CDR3 has 15 residues. Per germline, CDR1 MNHEY and CDR2 SVGAGI. V was shortened by 6 bases and J by 8 bases, with 19 bases between the two germline ends. Here the CDR3 reads CASRQPGSRIEKLFF. The DNA for the CDR3 is TGTGCCAGCAGACAACCGGGATCACGCATAGAAAAACTGTTTTTT.